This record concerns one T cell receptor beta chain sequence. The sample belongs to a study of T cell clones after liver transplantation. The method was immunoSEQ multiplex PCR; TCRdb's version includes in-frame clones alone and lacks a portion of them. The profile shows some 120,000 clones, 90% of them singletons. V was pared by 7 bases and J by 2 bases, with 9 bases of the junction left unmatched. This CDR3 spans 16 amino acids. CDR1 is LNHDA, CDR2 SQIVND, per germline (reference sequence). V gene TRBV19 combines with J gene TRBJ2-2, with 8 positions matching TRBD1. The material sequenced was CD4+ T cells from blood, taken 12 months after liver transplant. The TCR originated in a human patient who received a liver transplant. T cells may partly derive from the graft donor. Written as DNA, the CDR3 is TGTGCCAGTACCCTTGGGACAGGCCTCAACACCGGGGAGCTGTTTTTT. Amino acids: CASTLGTGLNTGELFF. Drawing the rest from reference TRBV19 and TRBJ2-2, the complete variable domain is DGGITQSPKYLFRKEGQNVTLSCEQNLNHDAMYWYRQDPGQGLRLIYYSQIVNDFQKGDIAEGYSVSREKKESFPLTVTSAQKNPTAFYLCASTLGTGLNTGELFFGEGSRLTVL.